The 27 T cell receptor beta chains below come from one sample, sequenced in a study of CD8+ T cells in alopecia areata listed by TCRdb under 2018. Library preparation was by the immunoSEQ multiplex PCR assay. RNA was extracted from all samples and reverse transcribed into cDNA as template for TCR sequencing. The table comes from immuneACCESS by way of TCRdb, which keeps in-frame sequences with V and J called. Part of the clones is missing from these tables; in studies checked, under half for an unresolved V gene and the rest for unknown reasons. The sample includes roughly 99,000 clones, with over 80% observed a single time. The ten top clones hold around 25% of the sample. What the time point label conveys for this sample: roughly 24 weeks on oral tofacitinib. What this sample's treatment or condition label stands for: oral pan-JAK inhibitor, 5-10 mg twice daily. The source was CD8+ T cells sorted from blood, collected at week 24, from a patient treated with tofacitinib. Receptors originate from a human donor with alopecia areata.

The rearrangement links TRBV10-3 to TRBJ1-1; D is possibly TRBD1 (6 bases). CDR1 and CDR2 from the germline V gene are ENHRY and SYGVKD. This CDR3 comprises 18 residues. V was shortened by 10 bases and J by 3 bases, with 30 bases between the two germline ends. In DNA, the CDR3 is TGTGCCACCCTCGGGACGGCCTGGCATGTGGGGGCTGACACTGAAGCTTTCTTT. Amino acid sequence: CATLGTAWHVGADTEAFF.

This chain uses TRBV7-2 with TRBJ2-1; tentatively, D is TRBD2 (5 bases). The CDR3 spans 13 residues. Trimming took 0 bases from V and 8 from J, leaving 8 bases between them. CDR1 is SGHTA, CDR2 FQGNSA, per germline. CDR3 region: CASSLAPRDEQFF. CDR3 DNA: TGTGCCAGCAGCTTAGCGCCGAGGGATGAGCAGTTCTTC.

The chain uses TRBV29-1 and TRBJ1-1; the D is unclear. CDR1 and CDR2 from the germline V gene are SQVTM and ANQGSEA. Trimming shortened V by 3 bases and J by 10 bases, and 12 bases separated the two germline ends. The CDR3 covers 11 residues. The CDR3 DNA reads as TGCAGCGTTGATTACGGCGCTTCAGCTTTCTTT. Protein: CSVDYGASAFF.

This chain links TRBV5-6 with TRBJ2-7; 9 bases fit TRBD2. Germline V gene sequence: CDR1 SGHDT, CDR2 YYEEEE. Trimming removed 0 bases from V and 0 bases from J; junction bases left unmatched: 4. The length of the CDR3 is 16 residues. The CDR3 here is CASSLASGGISYEQYF. CDR3 coding DNA: TGTGCCAGCAGCTTGGCCAGCGGGGGGATCTCCTACGAGCAGTACTTC.

This clone has just one count. The rearrangement uses TRBV6-5 and TRBJ2-1; no firm D call. Germline CDR1 MNHEY, CDR2 SVGAGI. The CDR3 is 15 amino acids. V lost 2 bases and J 3 bases, leaving 11 bases between the germline ends. The CDR3 spells CASSYRAEIYNEQFF. The CDR3 bases are TGTGCCAGCAGTTACCGGGCGGAGATCTACAATGAGCAGTTCTTC.

V gene TRBV4-3 combines with J gene TRBJ2-1, with 8 bases fitting TRBD1. V dropped 4 bases and J dropped 4; count of bases not matched to a gene: 12. Per the germline V gene, CDR1 is LGHNA and CDR2 is YSLEER. The CDR3 contains 17 residues. In DNA, the CDR3 is TGCGCCAGCAGCCCGCAGGCGGGACAGGTAGTTTACAATGAGCAGTTCTTC. Amino acid sequence: CASSPQAGQVVYNEQFF.

CDR3 protein: CASSAPQTGQETQYF. The CDR3 DNA follows: TGTGCCAGCAGCGCCCCTCAAACAGGGCAAGAGACCCAGTACTTC. The chain uses TRBV2 and TRBJ2-5; D may be TRBD1 (6 bases). The CDR3 extends over 15 amino acids. The V end was cut by 6 bases, the J end by 2 bases, with 16 bases between. From germline, CDR1 is SNHLY and CDR2 FYNNEI.

This clone came up a few times. The rearrangement links TRBV28 to TRBJ2-5; tentative D call: TRBD1 (5 bases). CDR1 and CDR2 (germline): MDHEN, SYDVKM. This CDR3 region has 15 residues. The ends were cut back, 6 bases at V and 0 bases at J, with 14 bases in the middle. In DNA form, the CDR3 reads TGTGCCAGCAGCCCCCCCGACAGAAACCAAGAGACCCAGTACTTC. This gives the protein CASSPPDRNQETQYF. Filled out from reference TRBV28 and TRBJ2-5, the complete variable domain reads DVKVTQSSRYLVKRTGEKVFLECVQDMDHENMFWYRQDPGLGLRLIYFSYDVKMKEKGDIPEGYSVSREKKERFSLILESASTNQTSMYLCASSPPDRNQETQYFGPGTRLLVL.

This rearrangement joins TRBV19 to TRBJ1-6, with no clear D. The CDR3 runs to 16 residues. The germline V and J ends were trimmed by 2 bases and 3 bases, with 11 bases remaining between them. CDR1 LNHDA and CDR2 SQIVND come from the germline V gene (reference sequence). The CDR3 DNA reads TGTGCCAGTAGTATAACGCGGATGGACTATAATTCACCCCTCCACTTT. This codes for CASSITRMDYNSPLHF. Drawing the rest from reference TRBV19 and TRBJ1-6, the complete variable domain is DGGITQSPKYLFRKEGQNVTLSCEQNLNHDAMYWYRQDPGQGLRLIYYSQIVNDFQKGDIAEGYSVSREKKESFPLTVTSAQKNPTAFYLCASSITRMDYNSPLHFGNGTRLTVT.

A single count supports this clone. J is TRBJ1-2 and V is TRBV27, with D perhaps matching TRBD1 (5 bases). The CDR3 totals 16 residues. V lost 2 bases and J lost 3, with 16 bases in between. Germline V lookup: CDR1 MNHEY, CDR2 SMNVEV (reference sequence). CDR3: CASSLGGPPEDYGYTF. Written as DNA, the CDR3 is TGTGCCAGCAGTTTAGGGGGTCCCCCCGAGGACTATGGCTACACCTTC.

This rearrangement joins TRBV10-3 to TRBJ2-7; the D call may be TRBD1 or TRBD2 (6 bases each). V lost 0 bases to trimming and J lost 2 bases, with 8 bases between them. This CDR3 region has 14 residues. Germline V gene lookup returns CDR1 ENHRY and CDR2 SYGVKD. The CDR3 bases are TGTGCCATCAGTGAGTCGGAGGGGGCCTACGAGCAGTACTTC. Translation: CAISESEGAYEQYF.

The genes are TRBV5-6 and TRBJ2-5, with D unclear. This CDR3 comprises 13 residues. V shed 2 bases and J shed 3 bases, with 8 bases lying between them. Germline values: CDR1 SGHDT, CDR2 YYEEEE. The CDR3 DNA reads TGTGCCAGCAGCTTAGGAGCCGAAGAGACCCAGTACTTC. This sequence encodes CASSLGAEETQYF. Using reference TRBV5-6 and TRBJ2-5 for the parts outside the CDR3, the full variable domain is DAGVTQSPTHLIKTRGQQVTLRCSPKSGHDTVSWYQQALGQGPQFIFQYYEEEERQRGNFPDRFSGHQFPNYSSELNVNALLLGDSALYLCASSLGAEETQYFGPGTRLLVL.

V is TRBV6-1 and J is TRBJ2-5; D is perhaps TRBD2 (6 bases). Germline CDR1 is MNHNS and CDR2 is SASEGT. Trimming took 3 bases from V and 1 from J, leaving 21 bases between them. CDR3 size: 18 residues. The CDR3 DNA follows: TGTGCCAGCAGTGACCTGGGGCCTAGCGTGGTGGGCCAAGAGACCCAGTACTTC. Its translation: CASSDLGPSVVGQETQYF.

V gene TRBV29-1 combines with J gene TRBJ2-7, with 8 nucleotides matching TRBD1. From germline, CDR1 is SQVTM and CDR2 ANQGSEA. This CDR3 spans 13 amino acids. J lost 0 bases, V lost 6 bases, and 4 bases had no gene match. This chain's CDR3 is CSVRTGSSYEQYF. The CDR3 region has the DNA TGCAGCGTGAGGACAGGGAGCTCCTACGAGCAGTACTTC.

V usage is TRBV5-1 and J usage is TRBJ2-2; 10 bases are a match to TRBD1. This CDR3 is built from 15 residues. From germline, CDR1 is SGHRS and CDR2 YFSETQ. Trimming at V came to 4 bases and at J to 4 bases, leaving 4 bases not matched to a gene. The DNA for the CDR3 is TGCGCCAGCAGCCCTGGGACAGGGGCCACCGGGGAGCTGTTTTTT. Encoded protein: CASSPGTGATGELFF.

The chain has TRBV28 and TRBJ2-2, with 9 bases aligning to TRBD1. V shed 3 bases and J 7 bases; nucleotides not matched to a gene: 6. The CDR3 covers 15 residues. CDR1 and CDR2 (germline): MDHEN, SYDVKM. CDR3 in amino acids: CASSLGDRVNGELFF. CDR3 bases: TGTGCCAGCAGTTTGGGGGACAGGGTCAACGGGGAGCTGTTTTTT.

The rearrangement joins TRBV27 to TRBJ2-7; TRBD2 might be the D (6 bases). V lost 5 bases to trimming and J lost 3 bases, with 11 bases between them. The CDR3 totals 13 residues. Germline CDR1 is MNHEY and CDR2 is SMNVEV (reference sequence). CDR3 in amino acids: CASSSGPFYEQYF. The DNA for the CDR3 is TGTGCCAGCAGTAGCGGGCCTTTCTACGAGCAGTACTTC.

This clone has only a few counts. The CDR3 nucleotides read TGTGCCAGCAGTTCCCAGGACAGGGAGCGCTACGAGCAGTACTTC. This encodes CASSSQDRERYEQYF. This rearrangement joins TRBV28 to TRBJ2-7; 8 bases align to TRBD1. CDR1 MDHEN and CDR2 SYDVKM come from the germline V gene. There are 15 residues in the CDR3. The V and J ends lost 4 bases and 3 bases, in that order; junction bases with no gene match: 8.

There are a few counts of this clone. J is TRBJ1-1 and V is TRBV15; 7 bases agree with TRBD1. The germline CDR1 and CDR2 sequences are LNHNV and YYDKDF (reference sequence). Unmatched junction bases numbered 6, after V lost 4 bases and J lost 4 bases. The CDR3 is 14 residues long. The CDR3 nucleotides read TGTGCCACCAGCAAAGACAGGGAAGCCACTGAAGCTTTCTTT. Protein: CATSKDREATEAFF.

V usage is TRBV13 and J usage is TRBJ1-6; D is unclear. CDR3 size: 13 residues. Germline V gene sequence: CDR1 PRHDT, CDR2 FYEKMQ (reference sequence). V was trimmed by 3 bases and J by 14 bases, leaving 14 bases between them. CDR3 bases: TGTGCCAGCAGCTTCGCAACCCCGAGTTCCCTCCACTTT. Its translation is CASSFATPSSLHF.

This chain joins TRBV4-1 and TRBJ2-5, with TRBD2 as a possible D gene (7 bases). This CDR3 region has 15 residues. Germline loops: CDR1 MGHRA, CDR2 YSYEKL. Trimming stripped 0 bases from V and 4 bases from J, with 12 bases between. The CDR3 DNA reads as TGCGCCAGCAGCCAAGATGGAGGGGGGGGAGAGACCCAGTACTTC. Translating gives CASSQDGGGGETQYF.

The chain recombines TRBV7-9 with TRBJ2-5, with 9 bases lining up with TRBD2. CDR3 size: 16 residues. V dropped 4 bases and J dropped 1; count of bases not matched to a gene: 7. The germline gives CDR1 SEHNR, CDR2 FQNEAQ (reference sequence). CDR3 bases: TGTGCCAGCAGCTCGTGGCTAGCGGGGTTCCAAGAGACCCAGTACTTC. Residues: CASSSWLAGFQETQYF.

The V and J genes are TRBV10-3 and TRBJ2-3; 7 bases are shared with TRBD1. This CDR3 contains 17 residues. Germline V gene sequence: CDR1 ENHRY, CDR2 SYGVKD. With V trimmed by 0 bases and J by 5 bases, 11 bases remained unmatched. This chain's CDR3 is CAISESVEGALGDTQYF. The CDR3 DNA reads as TGTGCCATCAGTGAGTCCGTAGAGGGGGCATTAGGAGATACGCAGTATTTT.

This clone appeared once. This chain uses TRBV7-9 with TRBJ1-2; D perhaps matches TRBD1 (5 bases). The CDR3 runs to 16 residues. In germline, CDR1 is SEHNR, CDR2 FQNEAQ (reference sequence). With 2 bases removed from V and 6 bases from J, the gap between germline ends came to 19 bases. CDR3 nucleotide sequence: TGTGCCAGCAGCTTATCCCTCGACAGACCACATAATGGCTACACCTTC. It specifies CASSLSLDRPHNGYTF.

J is TRBJ2-5 and V is TRBV7-2; 9 nucleotides agree with TRBD2. Germline V gene sequence: CDR1 SGHTA, CDR2 FQGNSA. The CDR3 has 15 residues. With V trimmed by 6 bases and J by 2 bases, 7 bases remained unmatched. CDR3 nucleotides: TGTGCCAGCAGTTATCTAGCGGGGACACAAGAGACCCAGTACTTC. It encodes CASSYLAGTQETQYF.

This clone was recorded once. The chain recombines TRBV27 with TRBJ2-7; 11 nucleotides agree with TRBD1. The CDR3 spans 17 residues. Germline CDR1 is MNHEY and CDR2 is SMNVEV (reference sequence). With V trimmed by 4 bases and J by 4 bases, 12 bases remained unmatched. The CDR3 here is CASSSLRRDRGFYEQYF. The CDR3 DNA reads as TGTGCCAGCAGTTCCCTAAGGCGGGACAGGGGGTTTTACGAGCAGTACTTC.

This clone appeared once. The V call is TRBV5-1, the J call TRBJ1-4; 10 bases are shared with TRBD1. Germline loops: CDR1 SGHRS, CDR2 YFSETQ. The CDR3 loop spans 15 amino acids. With V trimmed by 4 bases and J by 7 bases, 7 bases remained unmatched. The CDR3 region is CASSPGTGEGEKLFF. CDR3 nucleotide sequence: TGCGCCAGCAGCCCCGGGACAGGGGAGGGTGAAAAACTGTTTTTT.